This TCR beta chain comes out of a study of cytomegalovirus exposure and HLA in healthy donors. General observations from the study: According to an earlier analysis, most TCR beta V segments yielded productive rearrangements about 87% or about 30% of the time. Among the most significant clusters, several appeared linked to common viral pathogens in a later analysis. It was shown in a later analysis that HLA-associated TCR beta chains were more clonally expanded than other, equally common chains. The authors judged a highly shared variant cluster likely a sequencing artifact.

The PCR used 60 Vbeta and 13 Jbeta primers. Measured with immunoSEQ multiplex PCR; TCRdb has only the in-frame clones, and not every one. This sample has roughly 98,000 clones, with roughly three quarters found just once. V dropped 4 bases and J dropped 8 bases, with 6 bases sitting between them. Looked up from germline, CDR1 is ENHRY and CDR2 is SYGVKD. CDR3 size: 11 residues. As regards this clone: Its matching antigen is unknown.

The rearrangement uses TRBV10-3 and TRBJ2-1; possible D gene TRBD2, 6 bases. The TCR originated in a man aged 40-49 years in good health and CMV-seronegative. The sample comprised PBMCs. CDR3 region: CAISAGDEQFF. CDR3 DNA: TGTGCCATCAGTGCGGGAGATGAGCAGTTCTTC.